A single sample is the source of the 3 T cell receptor beta chains below, sequenced in a study of cytomegalovirus exposure and HLA in healthy donors. Data came from immunoSEQ multiplex PCR; TCRdb stores just in-frame clones and leaves some out. The table records some 140,000 clones, approximately 85% of them present only once. The sample consisted of PBMCs. These TCRs come from a woman younger than 45 in good health and CMV-seronegative.

The chain joins TRBV6-5 to TRBJ1-2, with TRBD1 matching 8 bases. Germline V gene data show CDR1 as MNHEY and CDR2 as SVGAGI. The V and J ends lost 5 bases and 5 bases, in that order; junction bases with no gene match: 7. The CDR3 runs to 14 residues. Written as DNA, the CDR3 is TGTGCCAGCAGTACAGGGGGGTACCCGTATGGCTACACCTTC. Its protein is CASSTGGYPYGYTF.

Comments on this clone: One junction end does not reproduce the germline sequence, and a read error may be involved. V and J are TRBV5-1 and TRBJ2-5; D is unresolved. Germline values: CDR1 SGHRS, CDR2 YFSETQ. The CDR3 is made up of 13 amino acids. CDR3 residues: CASSLGSKESQYF. The DNA for the CDR3 is TGCGCCAGCAGCTTGGGATCCAAAGAGTCCCAGTACTTC.

V gene TRBV6-6 combines with J gene TRBJ1-2; D remains ambiguous. From germline, CDR1 is MNHNY and CDR2 SVGAGI (reference sequence). Deletions cut 2 bases from V and 8 bases from J, with 9 bases between. This CDR3 is built from 12 residues. CDR3 DNA sequence: TGTGCCAGCAGTTACGAGGGCAACGGCTACACCTTC. Protein sequence: CASSYEGNGYTF.